These T cell receptor beta chains were read from a single sample in a study of cytomegalovirus exposure and HLA in healthy donors. Sequenced by immunoSEQ multiplex PCR; TCRdb stores in-frame clones only, minus some. The profile shows 300,000 or so clones, roughly 87% of them singletons. Source material: PBMCs. The origin of the receptors is a man aged 25 to 45 in good health and CMV-seronegative. Both conserved end residues are part of each CDR3. The order of the fields is D gene, V gene, clone size, J gene, CDR3 protein, CDR3 DNA. The D gene is left open where the match is weak. Part of the rows lack a size; the others show once, few, many or a class for expanded clones.

D gene: NA; V gene: TRBV18; clone size: NA; J gene: TRBJ1-1; CDR3 protein: CASSQGVTWGAEAFF; CDR3 DNA: TGTGCCAGCTCACAGGGAGTGACTTGGGGAGCTGAAGCTTTCTTT
D gene: NA; V gene: TRBV5-6; clone size: NA; J gene: TRBJ2-5; CDR3 protein: CASSLVAGGAGVTETQYF; CDR3 DNA: TGTGCCAGCAGCTTGGTGGCAGGGGGCGCGGGGGTGACCGAGACCCAGTACTTC
D gene: TRBD1; V gene: TRBV19; clone size: NA; J gene: TRBJ1-3; CDR3 protein: CASSPKGAFGNTIYF; CDR3 DNA: TGTGCCAGTAGCCCGAAGGGGGCCTTTGGAAACACCATATATTTT
D gene: TRBD1; V gene: TRBV2; clone size: NA; J gene: TRBJ1-6; CDR3 protein: CARQLGTGNSPLHF; CDR3 DNA: TGTGCCAGACAACTGGGGACAGGGAATTCACCCCTCCACTTT
D gene: TRBD1; V gene: TRBV6-5; clone size: NA; J gene: TRBJ2-7; CDR3 protein: CASRRNRDRGSEQYF; CDR3 DNA: TGTGCCAGCAGACGCAACCGGGACAGGGGTTCCGAGCAGTACTTC
D gene: NA; V gene: TRBV18; clone size: NA; J gene: TRBJ1-2; CDR3 protein: CASSPLVEVGGYTF; CDR3 DNA: TGTGCCAGCTCACCACTTGTGGAGGTGGGCGGCTACACCTTC
D gene: NA; V gene: TRBV7-8; clone size: NA; J gene: TRBJ1-1; CDR3 protein: CASRSRRAGMNTEAFF; CDR3 DNA: TGTGCCAGCAGGTCCAGGAGGGCGGGCATGAACACTGAAGCTTTCTTT
D gene: NA; V gene: TRBV11-3; clone size: many; J gene: TRBJ2-1; CDR3 protein: CASSLPGWGSEQFF; CDR3 DNA: TGTGCCAGCAGCTTACCAGGGTGGGGTAGTGAGCAGTTCTTC
D gene: NA; V gene: TRBV9; clone size: NA; J gene: TRBJ2-7; CDR3 protein: CASSANSAYEQYF; CDR3 DNA: TGTGCCAGCAGCGCCAACAGTGCCTACGAGCAGTACTTC
D gene: NA; V gene: TRBV12-1; clone size: NA; J gene: TRBJ2-3; CDR3 protein: CASSSLRIPATDTQYF; CDR3 DNA: TGTGCCAGCAGCTCCCTGAGGATCCCGGCCACAGATACGCAGTATTTT
D gene: NA; V gene: TRBV27; clone size: NA; J gene: TRBJ1-5; CDR3 protein: CASSKDRSSNQPQHF; CDR3 DNA: TGTGCCAGCAGTAAGGACAGATCGAGCAATCAGCCCCAGCATTTT
D gene: NA; V gene: TRBV25-1; clone size: few; J gene: TRBJ2-7; CDR3 protein: CASSDGSLYEQYF; CDR3 DNA: TGTGCCAGCAGTGATGGGAGCCTCTACGAGCAGTACTTC
D gene: NA; V gene: TRBV18; clone size: NA; J gene: TRBJ2-2; CDR3 protein: CASSLRTDPNTGELFF; CDR3 DNA: TGTGCCAGCTCACTAAGGACAGACCCGAACACCGGGGAGCTGTTTTTT
D gene: TRBD2; V gene: TRBV5-6; clone size: NA; J gene: TRBJ2-5; CDR3 protein: CASSLLAGETQYF; CDR3 DNA: TGTGCCAGCAGCTTGCTAGCGGGGGAGACCCAGTACTTC